Each of the 29 T cell receptor beta chains below was sequenced from the same sample in a study of OX40 agonist ivuxolimab in advanced cancers. Produced via immunoSEQ multiplex PCR; TCRdb's table is partial and in-frame only. The sample has some 80,000 clones, 70% to 90% seen once. The sample here was CD4+ or CD8+ T cells sorted from blood, taken in a trial of the OX40 agonist ivuxolimab. Every receptor here comes from an adult with an advanced solid tumor such as melanoma, head and neck, liver or kidney cancer.

The chain uses TRBV7-8 and TRBJ1-6; 7 positions agree with TRBD1. The CDR3 length is 16 residues. Germline lookup yields CDR1 SGHVS and CDR2 FQNEAQ. V shed 5 bases, J shed 6 bases, and the junction held 10 bases outside the gene matches. The CDR3 reads CASSLRDRGVNSPLHF. As DNA, the CDR3 is TGTGCCAGCAGCCTAAGGGACAGAGGGGTTAATTCACCCCTCCACTTT.

CDR3 protein: CASSEVWTGHLQYF. In DNA, the CDR3 is TGTGCCAGCAGTGAAGTTTGGACAGGGCACCTGCAGTACTTC. The gene calls are TRBV6-1 and TRBJ2-7; the match to TRBD1 covers 8 bases. CDR3 length: 14 amino acids. Looked up from germline, CDR1 is MNHNS and CDR2 is SASEGT. The junction had 8 bases not matched to a gene; V was cut back by 1 base and J by 9 bases.

The V gene is TRBV7-2, the J gene TRBJ1-6; D remains unclear. The CDR3 length is 13 residues. V was clipped by 5 bases and J by 8 bases, with 10 bases between them. Per the germline V gene, CDR1 is SGHTA and CDR2 is FQGNSA. Written as DNA, the CDR3 is TGTGCCAGCAGCCCCCGCGGGGATTCACCCCTCCACTTT. The encoded protein is CASSPRGDSPLHF.

This clone was observed a handful of times. The chain recombines TRBV14 with TRBJ1-1, with D unclear. The V and J ends lost 4 bases and 0 bases respectively, with 9 bases between them. Germline CDR1 reads SGHDN; CDR2 reads FVKESK. The CDR3 runs 14 residues. The DNA of the CDR3 is TGTGCCAGCAGCCTGGCGGGCATGAACACTGAAGCTTTCTTT. The encoded protein is CASSLAGMNTEAFF.

The sample holds one count of this clone. V gene TRBV5-4 combines with J gene TRBJ2-3; the match to TRBD2 covers 9 bases. The CDR3 has 15 amino acids. V was clipped by 5 bases and J by 2 bases; unmatched bases: 6. Germline V gives CDR1 SGHNT, CDR2 YYREEE (reference sequence). The DNA for the CDR3 is TGTGCCAGCAGGAGCGGGGGGCCCACCACAGATACGCAGTATTTT. This gives the protein CASRSGGPTTDTQYF.

This chain connects TRBV11-2 to TRBJ1-2; TRBD1 might be the D (6 bases). CDR3 length: 13 amino acids. Germline V gene lookup returns CDR1 SGHAT and CDR2 FQNNGV. V lost 4 bases and J lost 3, with 9 bases in between. CDR3 in amino acids: CASSSTGYYGYTF. As DNA, the CDR3 is TGTGCCAGCAGCTCAACAGGGTACTATGGCTACACCTTC.

The chain couples TRBV5-8 to TRBJ2-1; 9 bases are a match to TRBD1. The V gene end was trimmed by 3 bases and the J gene end by 7 bases; junction bases not matched to a gene: 5. Germline V gives CDR1 SGHTS, CDR2 YDEGEE. The CDR3 length is 14 residues. As DNA, the CDR3 is TGTGCCAGCAGCTGGGACAGGGTGGGAAATGAGCAGTTCTTC. As protein: CASSWDRVGNEQFF.

In the case of this clone: Germline and junction disagree at one end, which may indicate a read error. V and J are TRBV11-2 and TRBJ2-2, with D perhaps assigned TRBD1 or TRBD2 (5 bases each). CDR1 and CDR2 (germline): SGHAT, FQNNGV. The CDR3 has 14 residues. As DNA, the CDR3 is TGTGCCAGCAGCCTCGGGACGAATACCGGGGAGCTGTTTTTT. As protein: CASSLGTNTGELFF.

The rearrangement uses TRBV5-1 and TRBJ2-7, with D possibly being TRBD1 or TRBD2 (6 bases each). Between the trimmed V and J ends, which lost 4 bases and 2 bases, there was a span of 22 bases. CDR3 size: 17 residues. The germline V gene has CDR1 SGHRS and CDR2 YFSETQ. The CDR3 DNA is TGCGCCAGCAGCAGGGGGGCACGGGACAAGGTGACCTACGAGCAGTACTTC. It specifies CASSRGARDKVTYEQYF.

CDR3 nucleotides: TGCAGCGTTCAAAGGGGCAACTATGGCTACACCTTC. Protein: CSVQRGNYGYTF. The gene calls are TRBV29-1 and TRBJ1-2, with D perhaps matching TRBD1 (5 bases). The CDR3 sequence is 12 residues long. CDR1 and CDR2 from the germline V gene are SQVTM and ANQGSEA. V lost 5 bases and J 2 bases, leaving 9 bases between the germline ends.

Note on this clone: This specimen includes other DNA sequences encoding the same CDR3. The V and J genes are TRBV6-5 and TRBJ2-7, with D hard to call. CDR1 and CDR2 from the germline V gene are MNHEY and SVGAGI. Trimming cost V 6 bases and J 6 bases, with 12 bases left between them. The CDR3 is 12 amino acids. The CDR3 DNA reads TGTGCCAGCAGGCCCCGAGCTGGCGAGCAGTACTTC. Protein: CASRPRAGEQYF.

This chain links TRBV18 with TRBJ1-2; 7 bases agree with TRBD1. Per germline, CDR1 KGHSH and CDR2 LQKENI. V shed 0 bases, J shed 8 bases, and the junction held 9 bases outside the gene matches. The CDR3 contains 15 residues. The CDR3 spells CASSPPAYDRDGYTF. CDR3 nucleotide sequence: TGTGCCAGCTCACCACCGGCCTACGACAGGGACGGCTACACCTTC.

The V call is TRBV28, the J call TRBJ1-5; tentatively, D is TRBD1 (5 bases). CDR3 length: 15 residues. Per germline, CDR1 MDHEN and CDR2 SYDVKM. Trimming removed 4 bases from V and 2 bases from J, with 12 bases in between. The CDR3 loop is CASSWGGVGNQPQHF. The CDR3 bases are TGTGCCAGCAGTTGGGGGGGTGTGGGCAATCAGCCCCAGCATTTT.

The chain recombines TRBV7-3 with TRBJ2-1; 10 positions match TRBD2. The CDR3 contains 15 residues. Per germline, CDR1 SGHTA and CDR2 FQGTGA. V lost 3 bases, J lost 6 bases, and 5 bases stayed unmatched. As DNA, the CDR3 is TGTGCCAGCAGCTTGTCAAGCGGGAGGGCCAATGAGCAGTTCTTC. Amino acid sequence: CASSLSSGRANEQFF.

The gene calls are TRBV10-2 and TRBJ2-3; 8 bases agree with TRBD1. V lost 8 bases to trimming and J lost 2 bases; unmatched junction nucleotides: 6. This CDR3 is built from 14 residues. CDR1 WSHSY and CDR2 SAAADI come from the germline V gene. CDR3 amino acids: CASARGRDTDTQYF. The DNA for the CDR3 is TGCGCCAGCGCCAGGGGGCGCGACACAGATACGCAGTATTTT.

The CDR3 sequence is CASSLGLAGVNEQYF. As DNA, the CDR3 is TGTGCCAGCAGCCTGGGACTAGCGGGAGTAAACGAGCAGTACTTC. The rearrangement joins TRBV11-3 to TRBJ2-7, with 14 bases that match TRBD2. Germline V gives CDR1 SGHNT, CDR2 YENEEA. J lost 5 bases, V lost 5 bases, and 5 bases had no gene match. The CDR3 sequence is 15 residues long.

The genes are TRBV21-1 and TRBJ2-7; the DNA was not compared with TRBD2, the D call given in the table. TRBV21-1 is recorded as a pseudogene. This CDR3 region has 15 residues. The CDR3 region is CASSKRGSFSYEQYF. The CDR3 region has the DNA TGTGCCAGCAGCAAGCGGGGATCCTTTTCCTACGAGCAGTACTTC.

The chain combines TRBV11-2 with TRBJ2-2, with D uncertain. The V gene's germline CDR1 is SGHAT and CDR2 FQNNGV. This CDR3 contains 13 residues. Trimming left V 8 bases short and J 4 bases short, with 11 bases between. In DNA form, the CDR3 reads TGTGCCAGCGCTACCCATTTCACCGGGGAGCTGTTTTTT. Amino acid sequence: CASATHFTGELFF. The whole variable domain, filled in from reference TRBV11-2 and TRBJ2-2, reads EAGVAQSPRYKIIEKRQSVAFWCNPISGHATLYWYQQILGQGPKLLIQFQNNGVVDDSQLPKDRFSAERLKGVDSTLKIQPAKLEDSAVYLCASATHFTGELFFGEGSRLTVL.

V usage is TRBV7-3 and J usage is TRBJ1-2; D is unclear. The CDR3 has 12 amino acids. CDR1 and CDR2 from the germline V gene are SGHTA and FQGTGA. The V end was cut by 6 bases, the J end by 4 bases, with 9 bases between. The CDR3 nucleotides are TGTGCCAGCAGTATGGGTGGCTATGGCTACACCTTC. Protein: CASSMGGYGYTF.

This sequence joins TRBV25-1 and TRBJ1-1, with D possibly being TRBD1 (5 bases). V was cut by 4 bases and J by 4 bases, with 10 bases left in between. This CDR3 comprises 13 residues. Germline-derived CDR1 and CDR2 are MGHDK and SYGVNS. CDR3 amino acids: CASSGGHRTEAFF. The CDR3 region has the DNA TGTGCCAGCAGTGGAGGACATCGCACTGAAGCTTTCTTT.

V usage is TRBV11-2 and J usage is TRBJ2-7; 7 nucleotides line up with TRBD2. The CDR3 is 13 residues long. The junction had 6 bases not matched to a gene; V was cut back by 4 bases and J by 6 bases. The germline CDR1 and CDR2 sequences are SGHAT and FQNNGV. The CDR3 DNA sequence: TGTGCCAGCAGCTCTTGGGGACTATTCGAGCAGTACTTC. It encodes CASSSWGLFEQYF. Filled out from reference TRBV11-2 and TRBJ2-7, the complete variable domain reads EAGVAQSPRYKIIEKRQSVAFWCNPISGHATLYWYQQILGQGPKLLIQFQNNGVVDDSQLPKDRFSAERLKGVDSTLKIQPAKLEDSAVYLCASSSWGLFEQYFGPGTRLTVT.

The CDR3: CASSHQVRDSNQPQHF. The DNA for the CDR3 is TGTGCCAGCAGTCACCAAGTACGGGATAGCAATCAGCCCCAGCATTTT. V and J are TRBV25-1 and TRBJ1-5; D unresolved. V was trimmed by 5 bases and J by 0 bases, leaving 14 bases between them. This CDR3 is 16 amino acids long. Germline V gene data show CDR1 as MGHDK and CDR2 as SYGVNS.

The chain joins TRBV10-1 to TRBJ2-3, with 10 positions matching TRBD2. J gave up 4 bases and V 10 bases, and 11 bases lay outside the gene matches. The CDR3 has 15 amino acids. Germline loops: CDR1 WNHNN, CDR2 SYGVQD (reference sequence). The CDR3 region is CATSPQRGGPDTQYF. The CDR3 DNA reads TGCGCCACCAGCCCTCAGCGGGGGGGCCCAGATACGCAGTATTTT.

The genes are TRBV27 and TRBJ1-6, with 7 bases matching TRBD1. Germline CDR1 is MNHEY and CDR2 is SMNVEV (reference sequence). V lost 6 bases and J lost 8; bases outside the gene matches: 10. This CDR3 spans 15 amino acids. CDR3 region: CASSRNTGADSPLHF. CDR3 coding DNA: TGTGCCAGCAGCCGGAATACAGGGGCAGATTCACCCCTCCACTTT.

The chain carries TRBV6-1 and TRBJ1-1; unclear D gene. Trimming left V 8 bases short and J 6 bases short, with 16 bases between. The CDR3 consists of 13 residues. The germline V gene has CDR1 MNHNS and CDR2 SASEGT. CDR3 sequence: CASWALLGSEAFF. The CDR3 DNA is TGTGCCAGCTGGGCCCTTCTGGGCTCTGAAGCTTTCTTT.

The chain couples TRBV11-2 to TRBJ1-1; D not certain. CDR1 is SGHAT, CDR2 FQNNGV, per germline. Trimming cost V 5 bases and J 4 bases, with 8 bases left between them. The CDR3 is made up of 12 amino acids. CDR3 bases: TGTGCCAGCAGCCCAAGAGGCACTGAAGCTTTCTTT. It is translated as CASSPRGTEAFF.

The chain links TRBV4-1 to TRBJ2-2, with a possible D match to TRBD2 (6 bases). The germline CDR1 and CDR2 sequences are MGHRA and YSYEKL. Trimming took 0 bases from V and 5 from J, leaving 16 bases between them. The CDR3 covers 17 residues. Written as DNA, the CDR3 is TGCGCCAGCAGCCAAGATCAAAGGCTAGCGATTACCGGGGAGCTGTTTTTT. It translates to CASSQDQRLAITGELFF.

V is TRBV7-9 and J is TRBJ1-5; possibly TRBD1 for D (5 bases). The germline CDR1 and CDR2 sequences are SEHNR and FQNEAQ (reference sequence). CDR3 length equals 13 residues. Trimming removed 0 bases at V and 7 bases at J, with 7 bases between. DNA for the CDR3: TGTGCCAGCAGCTTAGCCGGGGACCAGCCCCAGCATTTT. Translating gives CASSLAGDQPQHF.

This chain links TRBV7-6 with TRBJ1-2; the match to TRBD1 covers 9 bases. V was clipped by 1 base and J by 7 bases; unmatched bases: 7. Germline CDR1 reads SGHVS; CDR2 reads FNYEAQ. This CDR3 region has 15 residues. CDR3: CASSLETGGLSGYTF. The CDR3 nucleotides are TGTGCCAGCAGCTTAGAAACAGGGGGCCTGTCTGGCTACACCTTC. Based on the CDR3 plus reference TRBV7-6 and TRBJ1-2, the full variable domain is GAGVSQSPRYKVTKRGQDVALRCDPISGHVSLYWYRQALGQGPEFLTYFNYEAQQDKSGLPNDRFSAERPEGSISTLTIQRTEQRDSAMYRCASSLETGGLSGYTFGSGTRLTVV.